A selection of T cell receptor beta chains follows, all from one sample in a study of T cell responses to AZD1222 COVID-19 vaccine. TCRdb's table, derived via immunoSEQ multiplex PCR, lists solely in-frame clones and lacks some. Of around 78,000 clones in the sample, 90% were seen once. The source material was peripheral blood, sampled 28 days after the second AZD1222 dose. The receptors were gathered from an adult who received the AZD1222 COVID-19 vaccine. The CDR3 runs from the conserved cysteine through the conserved F or W. The D gene is left open where the match is weak. Clone size appears in some rows only: once, few, many, or a class for an expanded clone.

few,TRBJ2-1,.,TRBV6-2/TRBV6-3,TGTGCCAGCAGTTACTCGGACCGCATCAATGAGCAGTTCTTC,CASSYSDRINEQFF
.,TRBJ2-7,.,TRBV6-2/TRBV6-3,TGTGCCAGCAGTAGCCGGAGCTCCTACGAGCAGTACTTC,CASSSRSSYEQYF
once,TRBJ2-7,TRBD1,TRBV7-8,TGTGCCAGCAGCGGAACCGGGACAGGGCCCAAATTAAACTACGAGCAGTACTTC,CASSGTGTGPKLNYEQYF
.,TRBJ1-2,.,TRBV2,TGTGCCAGCAGGGCAGACGAAGCCTCTAACTATGGCTACACCTTC,CASRADEASNYGYTF
.,TRBJ2-3,.,TRBV6-5,TGTGCCAGCAGTTACTCTTACGGCGGTCCGGGGGATACGCAGTATTTT,CASSYSYGGPGDTQYF
.,TRBJ2-5,.,TRBV19,TGTGCCAGTAGGGGGGAGACCCAGTACTTC,CASRGETQYF
.,TRBJ1-2,.,TRBV23-1,TGCGCCAGCAGTCCCCCCCGGGTAGGCAGATCAAATGGCTACACCTTC,CASSPPRVGRSNGYTF
.,TRBJ1-4,.,TRBV19,TGTGCCAGTAGTGGTCACACAGGGACTAATGAAAAACTGTTTTTT,CASSGHTGTNEKLFF
.,TRBJ1-2,.,TRBV6-1,TGTGCCAGCAGTGACCCCAGGGGACTTGGAGGCTACACCTTC,CASSDPRGLGGYTF
few,TRBJ2-7,TRBD1,TRBV7-8,TGTGCCAGCAGCGGCAGACAGGGGTTAAATGGCGAGCAGTACTTC,CASSGRQGLNGEQYF
.,TRBJ2-5,TRBD2,TRBV7-2,TGTGCCAGCAGCTTGGCCCTCCTAGCGGGAAGAGAGACCCAGTACTTC,CASSLALLAGRETQYF
.,TRBJ1-2,.,TRBV27,TGTGCCAGCAGCCCCGTCGGGGGGGCGGGTAACTATGGCTACACCTTC,CASSPVGGAGNYGYTF
.,TRBJ2-3,.,TRBV4-3,TGCGCCAGCAGCCAAGTGTTAGGGACTGGGGCATGGGTGACGCAGTATTTT,CASSQVLGTGAWVTQYF
.,TRBJ2-4,TRBD2,TRBV7-2,TGTGCCAGCAGCTTAGAGAGCGGACTAGCGGGGCCCAAAAACATTCAGTACTTC,CASSLESGLAGPKNIQYF
.,TRBJ2-1,.,TRBV5-4,TGTGCCAGCAGCTTGCCCGAGCTTGCCTACAATGAGCAGTTCTTC,CASSLPELAYNEQFF
few,TRBJ1-3,.,TRBV20-1,TGCAGTGCCTCCCATTCAGACACCATATATTTT,CSASHSDTIYF
.,TRBJ1-2,.,TRBV11-3,TGTGCCAGCAGCTTAGGCAGGGAAGAGGGGTATGGCTACACCTTC,CASSLGREEGYGYTF
.,TRBJ1-1,.,TRBV28,TGTGCCAGCAGTTCCCCCTCGACCGTTATCCCTGAAGCTTTCTTT,CASSSPSTVIPEAFF
.,TRBJ1-2,.,TRBV12-3/TRBV12-4,TGTGCCAGCAGTGTCCGGGACTATGGCTACACCTTC,CASSVRDYGYTF
.,TRBJ1-2,TRBD1,TRBV18,TGTGCCAGCTCACAGGGGGGACAGGGGATCTATGGCTACACCTTC,CASSQGGQGIYGYTF
.,TRBJ2-3,TRBD2,TRBV24-1,TGTGCCACCAGTGATTTCCGGGCTGGGGGGAGGGCCACAGATACGCAGTATTTT,CATSDFRAGGRATDTQYF
.,TRBJ1-1,.,TRBV7-9,TGTGCCAGCAGCCCAAAGACCGATGGAGCTTTCTTT,CASSPKTDGAFF
.,TRBJ1-2,.,TRBV5-6,TGTGCCAGCAGCCCCGGACAGAACTATGGCTACACCTTC,CASSPGQNYGYTF
.,TRBJ2-1,.,TRBV7-2,TGTGCCAGCAGCCACAATGAGCAGTTCTTC,CASSHNEQFF
few,TRBJ2-4,.,TRBV28,TGTGCCAGCAGTCTAGGCCTCTACCGACAGCTAGCCAAAAACATTCAGTACTTC,CASSLGLYRQLAKNIQYF
.,TRBJ1-6,.,TRBV10-3,TGTGCCATCAGTGAGTCGGGCTCCTATAATTCACCCCTCCACTTT,CAISESGSYNSPLHF
.,TRBJ2-7,.,TRBV5-6,TGTGCCAGCAGCCTTGGGACACCAACCTACGAGCAGTACTTC,CASSLGTPTYEQYF
.,TRBJ2-1,TRBD1,TRBV18,TGTGCCAGCTCGGGACAGGGGGCCGCCTACAATGAGCAGTTCTTC,CASSGQGAAYNEQFF
.,TRBJ1-5,.,TRBV6-1,TGTGCCAGCAGTGAACCAGGGTCACGGCAGCCCCAGCATTTT,CASSEPGSRQPQHF
.,TRBJ2-3,.,TRBV7-8,TGTGCCAGCAGCTCCCAGGGGTATAGCACAGATACGCAGTATTTT,CASSSQGYSTDTQYF
.,TRBJ1-1,TRBD1,TRBV29-1,TGCAGCGTGAAAACAGGGGAGAGAGCTTTCTTT,CSVKTGERAFF
.,TRBJ1-4,.,TRBV13,TGTGCCAGCACGACCGTAGGGAGAGAGGAAAAACTGTTTTTT,CASTTVGREEKLFF
.,TRBJ1-3,.,TRBV7-3,TGTGCCAGCAGCTTAACTGGGATTGGAAACACCATATATTTT,CASSLTGIGNTIYF
.,TRBJ1-2,TRBD1,TRBV6-4,TGTGCCAGCAGTGAAGGACAGGGAACAGGCTACACCTTC,CASSEGQGTGYTF
.,TRBJ1-5,.,TRBV7-2,TGTGCCAGCAGCGGGGACCGGGACCGGCCCCAGCATTTT,CASSGDRDRPQHF
once,TRBJ1-2,TRBD1,TRBV5-1,TGCGCCAGCAGCCCTGGACAGGGAAATGGCTACACCTTC,CASSPGQGNGYTF
.,TRBJ2-5,TRBD1,TRBV28,TGTGCCAGCAGCCCCAGGGGGCGCGGAACCCAAGAGACCCAGTACTTC,CASSPRGRGTQETQYF
few,TRBJ1-1,.,TRBV5-1,TGCGCCAGCAGCTTGGTGGCCCCCGGGCAAACTGAAGCTTTCTTT,CASSLVAPGQTEAFF
.,TRBJ1-1,.,TRBV6-6,TGTGCCAGCAGCCGCCCTACAGGGTTAGGGTTCTCTGAAGCTTTCTTT,CASSRPTGLGFSEAFF
.,TRBJ2-3,.,TRBV4-2,TGTGCCAGCAGCCAACGGGACATTGGGAGTACGCAGTATTTT,CASSQRDIGSTQYF
.,TRBJ2-7,.,TRBV30,TGTGCCTGGAGTGTGGGGGGCGCGGGTGAGCAGTACTTC,CAWSVGGAGEQYF
.,TRBJ1-1,.,TRBV4-2,TGTGCCAGCAGCCAGGGTCGAGGGTCTGAAGCTTTCTTT,CASSQGRGSEAFF
.,TRBJ2-1,TRBD2,TRBV25-1,TGTGCCAGCAGGAGCGGGGGTCACAATGAGCAGTTCTTC,CASRSGGHNEQFF
.,TRBJ2-7,TRBD1,TRBV28,TGTGCCAGCAGGGGACAGGGGTTGGTAGAGCAGTACTTC,CASRGQGLVEQYF
.,TRBJ2-7,TRBD2,TRBV12-3/TRBV12-4,TGTGCCAGCAGTCTGCGGACTAGCGTCGAGCAGTACTTC,CASSLRTSVEQYF
.,TRBJ1-1,.,TRBV12-3/TRBV12-4,TGTGCCAGCAGTTTTGCTGTGAACACTGAAGCTTTCTTT,CASSFAVNTEAFF
.,TRBJ2-2,.,TRBV5-1,TGCGCCAGCAGCTCGTCAAGGACGGATATCAACACCGGGGAGCTGTTTTTT,CASSSSRTDINTGELFF
.,TRBJ1-2,.,TRBV7-3,TGTGCCAGCAGCCTGCTGGGCGCAGGGGACTATGGCTACACCTTC,CASSLLGAGDYGYTF
.,TRBJ2-1,TRBD2,TRBV6-5,TGTGCCAGCAGCCTTCTAGCGGGAGGGTCGGATGAGCAGTTCTTC,CASSLLAGGSDEQFF
.,TRBJ2-3,.,TRBV27,TGTGCCAGCAGTTTAAAGCGGGGCACAGATACGCAGTATTTT,CASSLKRGTDTQYF
.,TRBJ2-7,.,TRBV12-5,TGTGCTAGTGGTTTGGGGACAGCCGCGGGGGAGCAGTACTTC,CASGLGTAAGEQYF
.,TRBJ2-1,.,TRBV11-1,TGTGCCAGCAGCTTGGGAAGGGAACGGTTCTTC,CASSLGRERFF
.,TRBJ1-2,.,TRBV2,TGTGCCAGCATAATGGACCGGGCGGGTGTATTTAACTATGGCTACACCTTC,CASIMDRAGVFNYGYTF
.,TRBJ1-2,TRBD1,TRBV24-1,TGTGCCACCAGTGACCCTTCCGGGACAGGGGACGGTGGCTACACCTTC,CATSDPSGTGDGGYTF
.,TRBJ2-1,.,TRBV3-1/TRBV3-2,TGTGCCAGCAGCAAGGAAGGGAATGAGCAGTTCTTC,CASSKEGNEQFF
.,TRBJ1-1,TRBD1,TRBV11-3,TGTGCCAGCAGCCCGGGACAGGGGAAGGGGCACACTGAAGCTTTCTTT,CASSPGQGKGHTEAFF
.,TRBJ2-3,.,TRBV19,TGTGCCAGTAGTATACCAACCCCTTTCTTGGGGGCGACAGATACGCAGTATTTT,CASSIPTPFLGATDTQYF
.,TRBJ2-1,.,TRBV30,TGTGCCTGGAGTGTAGGGGGGGTTGGCAATGAGCAGTTCTTC,CAWSVGGVGNEQFF
.,TRBJ2-7,.,TRBV12-3/TRBV12-4,TGTGCCAGCAGTTTAGAGAAGGGACACGAGCAGTACTTC,CASSLEKGHEQYF